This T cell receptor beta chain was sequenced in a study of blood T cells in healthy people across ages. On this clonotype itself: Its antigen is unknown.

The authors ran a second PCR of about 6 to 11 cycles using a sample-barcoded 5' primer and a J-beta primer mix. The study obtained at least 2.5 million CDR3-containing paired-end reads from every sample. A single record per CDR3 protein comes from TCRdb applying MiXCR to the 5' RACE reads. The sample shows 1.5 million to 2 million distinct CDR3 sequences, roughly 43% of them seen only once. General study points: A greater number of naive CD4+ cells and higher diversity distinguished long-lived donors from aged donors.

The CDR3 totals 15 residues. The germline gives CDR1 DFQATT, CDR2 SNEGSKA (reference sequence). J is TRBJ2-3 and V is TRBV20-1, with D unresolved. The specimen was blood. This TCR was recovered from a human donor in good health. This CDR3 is CSARSSSHSTDTQYF. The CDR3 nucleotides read TGCAGCGCCCGGAGTAGCAGCCATAGCACAGATACGCAGTATTTT.